The 6 T cell receptor beta chains given below trace back to one sample, sequenced in a study of blood T cell repertoires in COVID-19. The data were produced by immunoSEQ multiplex PCR, yet TCRdb's version contains in-frame clones alone and is incomplete. The sample holds under 75,000 clones, 70% to 85% seen once. The sequenced material came from peripheral blood. Source of these receptors: a woman between 70 and 85 years old with acute or convalescent COVID-19.

The chain is built from TRBV7-8 and TRBJ1-1, with a tentative D call TRBD1 (6 bases). With 5 bases removed from V and 3 bases from J, the gap between germline ends came to 16 bases. Germline lookup yields CDR1 SGHVS and CDR2 FQNEAQ. CDR3 length: 15 amino acids. Here the CDR3 reads CASSPYQGLDTEAFF. DNA of the CDR3: TGTGCCAGCAGCCCGTATCAGGGGCTGGACACTGAAGCTTTCTTT.

This clone was found a few times. The V and J genes are TRBV18 and TRBJ2-5; the D is unclear. Trimming took 3 bases from V and 5 from J, leaving 10 bases between them. Germline CDR1 KGHSH, CDR2 LQKENI. CDR3 length equals 13 residues. CDR3 sequence reads: CASSPTLGETQYF. The CDR3 nucleotides are TGTGCCAGCTCACCGACCCTAGGCGAGACCCAGTACTTC. The full variable domain, rest sourced from reference TRBV18 and TRBJ2-5, is NAGVMQNPRHLVRRRGQEARLRCSPMKGHSHVYWYRQLPEEGLKFMVYLQKENIIDESGMPKERFSAEFPKEGPSILRIQQVVRGDSAAYFCASSPTLGETQYFGPGTRLLVL.

The chain's CDR3 is CASSATGTTYEQYF. CDR3 DNA: TGTGCCAGCAGCGCCACTGGGACTACCTACGAGCAGTACTTC. This chain joins TRBV9 and TRBJ2-7; 7 bases agree with TRBD2. The CDR3 is 14 residues long. With 3 bases clipped from V and 2 bases from J, the junction kept 5 bases outside the gene matches. Germline V gene sequence: CDR1 SGDLS, CDR2 YYNGEE.

This rearrangement joins TRBV5-1 to TRBJ1-4; unclear D gene. Per germline, CDR1 SGHRS and CDR2 YFSETQ. V was clipped by 0 bases and J by 3 bases, with 9 bases between them. The CDR3 extends over 15 amino acids. The DNA for the CDR3 is TGCGCCAGCAGCTTGGGTCAATCAGCTAATGAAAAACTGTTTTTT. Amino acid sequence: CASSLGQSANEKLFF.

The rearrangement joins TRBV3-1 (or the pseudogene TRBV3-2) to TRBJ2-3; 11 nucleotides agree with TRBD2. From germline, CDR1 is LGHDT and CDR2 YNNKEL (reference sequence). The junction had 4 bases not matched to a gene; V was cut back by 2 bases and J by 3 bases. The CDR3 contains 16 residues. The CDR3 sequence is CASSQTSGGRTDTQYF. CDR3 in DNA: TGTGCCAGCAGCCAAACTAGCGGGGGCCGGACAGATACGCAGTATTTT.

The gene calls are TRBV2 and TRBJ2-1; 9 bases are shared with TRBD2. The ends lost 4 bases at V and 7 bases at J; junction bases unmatched: 5. The CDR3 has 14 residues. From germline, CDR1 is SNHLY and CDR2 FYNNEI. DNA for the CDR3: TGTGCCAGCAGTGGCGGGGGGGCCAGGAATGAGCAGTTCTTC. Protein: CASSGGGARNEQFF.